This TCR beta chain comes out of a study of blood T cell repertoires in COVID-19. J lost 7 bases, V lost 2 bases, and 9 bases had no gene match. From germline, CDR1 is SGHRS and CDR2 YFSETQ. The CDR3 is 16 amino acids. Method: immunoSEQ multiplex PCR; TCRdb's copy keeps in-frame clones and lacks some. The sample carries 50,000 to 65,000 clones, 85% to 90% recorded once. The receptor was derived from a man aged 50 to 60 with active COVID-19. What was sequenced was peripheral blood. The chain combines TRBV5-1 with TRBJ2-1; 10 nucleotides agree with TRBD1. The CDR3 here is CASSFQPGQGMNEQFF. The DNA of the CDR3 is TGCGCCAGCAGCTTTCAACCGGGACAGGGGATGAATGAGCAGTTCTTC.